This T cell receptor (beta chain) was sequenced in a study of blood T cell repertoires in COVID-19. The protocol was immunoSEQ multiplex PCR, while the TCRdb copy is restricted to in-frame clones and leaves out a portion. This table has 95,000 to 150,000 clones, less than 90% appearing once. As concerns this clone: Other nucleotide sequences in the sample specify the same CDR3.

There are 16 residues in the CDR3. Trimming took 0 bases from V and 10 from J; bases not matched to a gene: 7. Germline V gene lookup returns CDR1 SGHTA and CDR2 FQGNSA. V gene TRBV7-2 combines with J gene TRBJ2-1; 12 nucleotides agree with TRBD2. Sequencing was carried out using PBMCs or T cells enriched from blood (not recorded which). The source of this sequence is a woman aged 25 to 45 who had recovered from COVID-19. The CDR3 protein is CASSLAGLAGFDEQFF. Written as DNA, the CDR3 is TGTGCCAGCAGCTTAGCCGGACTAGCGGGATTCGACGAGCAGTTCTTC.